The source of this TCR beta chain is a study of cytomegalovirus exposure and HLA in healthy donors. Primers for the PCR totalled 60 Vbeta and 13 Jbeta. Assay: immunoSEQ multiplex PCR; the TCRdb copy retains only in-frame clones and omits some. Of roughly 100,000 clones in the sample, over 75% are singletons; the top ten hold roughly 3.7%. CDR3 size: 15 residues. CDR1 is SGHTA, CDR2 FQGNSA, per germline. V was clipped by 5 bases and J by 1 base, with 14 bases between them. Sequences were obtained from PBMCs. The chain recombines TRBV7-2 with TRBJ1-1; tentatively, D is TRBD1 (5 bases). This clonotype was obtained from a man aged 60 to 75 in good health and CMV-seronegative. The CDR3 DNA reads TGTGCCAGCAGCCCCCGTCGCGGGGCGAACACTGAAGCTTTCTTT. Protein product: CASSPRRGANTEAFF.